A single TCR beta chain is shown here with its context. The antigen remains unidentified. Libraries were prepared by immunoSEQ multiplex PCR; TCRdb keeps only in-frame clonotypes and omits some of them. The table includes some 89,000 clones, roughly 88% detected once. The CDR3 length is 12 residues. Germline values: CDR1 MNHEY, CDR2 SVGAGI. The ends were cut back, 5 bases at V and 5 bases at J, with 9 bases in the middle. This record belongs to a study of T cell responses to AZD1222 COVID-19 vaccine. Study-wide results and limits: CD4 TCRs covered the whole spike, strongest at regions 160-218 and 743-854. White British people made up most donors, females outnumbered males, and clonal diversity was possibly underestimated. At baseline, just five to seven AZD1222 recipients tested seropositive.

This TCR derives from an adult in good health. V gene TRBV6-5 combines with J gene TRBJ2-5; D might be TRBD2 (5 bases). Material: peripheral blood, obtained on day 0 of MenACWY control vaccination. This CDR3 reads CASSSQRETQYF. As DNA, the CDR3 is TGTGCCAGCAGTAGTCAGCGGGAGACCCAGTACTTC.